Reported below is one TCR beta chain. Its antigen is as yet unknown. Across 18 months, stable Graves' hyperthyroidism was marked by no progression to ophthalmopathy. RNA transcripts served as the template for amplifying TCR beta CDR3 regions. An initial round of RT-PCR targeting the TCR CDR3 relied on the HTBI primer set. Using its own MiXCR run on the multiplex PCR reads, TCRdb lists one record per CDR3 protein. The table lists around 340,000 distinct CDR3 sequences, around a fifth of them singletons. These data belong to a study of T cells in Graves' hyperthyroidism and ophthalmopathy. Study at large: The authors collected peripheral blood at initial diagnosis, before any treatment.

Study-level findings and limits: Most expanded thyroid clonotypes above 0.001 recurred in blood.

This TCR derives from a woman between 45 and 60 years old with Graves' hyperthyroidism. Sequenced material: blood.

The CDR3 DNA follows: TGCAGTGCTACCGGGAGCACGGACAATGAGCAGTTCTTC. Protein sequence: CSATGSTDNEQFF. V gene TRBV20-1 combines with J gene TRBJ2-1, with D perhaps matching TRBD2 (6 bases). The CDR3 is 13 amino acids. V gave up 4 bases and J gave up 5 bases, with 12 bases separating them. Germline loops: CDR1 DFQATT, CDR2 SNEGSKA (reference sequence).